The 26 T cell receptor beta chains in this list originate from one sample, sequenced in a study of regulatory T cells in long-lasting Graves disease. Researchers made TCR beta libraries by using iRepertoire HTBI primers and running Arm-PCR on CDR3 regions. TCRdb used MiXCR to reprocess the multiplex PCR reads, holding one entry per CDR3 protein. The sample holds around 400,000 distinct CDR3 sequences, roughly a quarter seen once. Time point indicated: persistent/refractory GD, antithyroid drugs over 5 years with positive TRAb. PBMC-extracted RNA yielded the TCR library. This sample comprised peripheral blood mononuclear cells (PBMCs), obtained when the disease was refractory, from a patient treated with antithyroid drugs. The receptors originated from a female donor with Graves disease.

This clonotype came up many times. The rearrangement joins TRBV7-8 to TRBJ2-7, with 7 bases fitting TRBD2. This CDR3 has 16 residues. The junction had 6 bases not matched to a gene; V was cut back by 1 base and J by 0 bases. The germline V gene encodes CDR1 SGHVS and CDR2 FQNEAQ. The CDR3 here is CASSLGSAGFSYEQYF. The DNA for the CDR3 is TGTGCCAGCAGCTTAGGATCAGCGGGGTTCTCCTACGAGCAGTACTTC.

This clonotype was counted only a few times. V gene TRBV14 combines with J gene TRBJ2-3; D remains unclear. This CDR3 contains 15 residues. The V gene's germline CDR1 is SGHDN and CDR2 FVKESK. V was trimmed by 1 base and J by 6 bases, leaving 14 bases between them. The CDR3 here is CASSQVGRRWDTQYF. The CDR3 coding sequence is TGTGCCAGCAGCCAAGTGGGCCGAAGATGGGATACGCAGTATTTT.

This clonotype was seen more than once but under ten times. The CDR3 here is CASSLLAGGYERLQETQYF. CDR3 bases: TGTGCCAGCAGCTTACTAGCGGGAGGGTATGAAAGATTACAAGAGACCCAGTACTTC. The genes are TRBV7-2 and TRBJ2-5; TRBD2 matches at 12 bases. CDR3 length: 19 residues. The germline V gene has CDR1 SGHTA and CDR2 FQGNSA. With 2 bases clipped from V and 2 bases from J, the junction kept 12 bases outside the gene matches.

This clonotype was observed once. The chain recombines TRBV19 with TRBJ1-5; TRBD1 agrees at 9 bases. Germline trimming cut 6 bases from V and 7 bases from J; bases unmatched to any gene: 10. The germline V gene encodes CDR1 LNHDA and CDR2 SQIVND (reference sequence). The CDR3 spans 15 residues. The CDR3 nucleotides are TGTGCCAGTAGGTCGCCGGGACAGGGAAGCCAGCCCCAGCATTTT. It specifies CASRSPGQGSQPQHF.

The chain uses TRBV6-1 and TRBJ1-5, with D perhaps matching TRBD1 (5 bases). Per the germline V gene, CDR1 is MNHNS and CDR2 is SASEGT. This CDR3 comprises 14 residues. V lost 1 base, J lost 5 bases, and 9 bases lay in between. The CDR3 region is CASSEGSGDQPQHF. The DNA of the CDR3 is TGTGCCAGCAGTGAAGGGTCGGGGGATCAGCCCCAGCATTTT.

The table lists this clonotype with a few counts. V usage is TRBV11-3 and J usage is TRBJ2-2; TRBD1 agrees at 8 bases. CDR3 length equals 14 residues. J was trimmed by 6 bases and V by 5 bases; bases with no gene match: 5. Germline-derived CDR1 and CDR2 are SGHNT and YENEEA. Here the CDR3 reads CASSPDRDAGELFF. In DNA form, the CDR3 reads TGTGCCAGCAGCCCGGACAGGGATGCCGGGGAGCTGTTTTTT.

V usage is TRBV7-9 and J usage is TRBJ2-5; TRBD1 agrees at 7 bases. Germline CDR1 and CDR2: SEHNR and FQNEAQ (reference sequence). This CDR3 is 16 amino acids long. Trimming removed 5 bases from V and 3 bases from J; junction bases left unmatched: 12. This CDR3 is CASSPSGDRQKETQYF. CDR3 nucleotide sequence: TGTGCCAGCAGCCCGTCAGGGGACAGACAGAAAGAGACCCAGTACTTC.

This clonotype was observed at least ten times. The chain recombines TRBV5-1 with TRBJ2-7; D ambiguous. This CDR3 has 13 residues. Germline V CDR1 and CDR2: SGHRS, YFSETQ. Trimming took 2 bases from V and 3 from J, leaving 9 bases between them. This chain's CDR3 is CASSFQAGYEQYF. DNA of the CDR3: TGCGCCAGCAGCTTTCAGGCCGGCTACGAGCAGTACTTC.

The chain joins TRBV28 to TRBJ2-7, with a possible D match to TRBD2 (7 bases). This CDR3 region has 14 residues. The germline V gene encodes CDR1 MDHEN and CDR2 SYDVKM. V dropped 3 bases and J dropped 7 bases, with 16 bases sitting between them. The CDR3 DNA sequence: TGTGCCAGCAGTTTCAGCAGGGGAGGGCGGGAGCAGTACTTC. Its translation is CASSFSRGGREQYF.

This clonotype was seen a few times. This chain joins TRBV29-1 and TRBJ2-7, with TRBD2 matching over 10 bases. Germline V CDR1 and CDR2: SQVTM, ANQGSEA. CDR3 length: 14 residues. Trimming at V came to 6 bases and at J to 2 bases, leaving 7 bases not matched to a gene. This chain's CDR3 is CSVEPSGRAYEQYF. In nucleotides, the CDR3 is TGCAGCGTGGAACCCAGCGGGAGGGCCTACGAGCAGTACTTC.

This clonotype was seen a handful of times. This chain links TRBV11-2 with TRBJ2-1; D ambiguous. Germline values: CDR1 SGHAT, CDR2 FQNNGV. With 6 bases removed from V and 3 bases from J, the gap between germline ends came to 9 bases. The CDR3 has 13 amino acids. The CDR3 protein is CASREFGYNEQFF. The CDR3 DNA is TGTGCCAGCAGAGAGTTTGGCTACAATGAGCAGTTCTTC.

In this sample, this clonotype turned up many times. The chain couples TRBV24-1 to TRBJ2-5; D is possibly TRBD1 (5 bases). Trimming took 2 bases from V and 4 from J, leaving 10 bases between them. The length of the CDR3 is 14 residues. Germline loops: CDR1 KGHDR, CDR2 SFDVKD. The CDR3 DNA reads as TGTGCCACCAGTGATTCGGACATTATAGAGACCCAGTACTTC. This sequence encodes CATSDSDIIETQYF.

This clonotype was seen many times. CDR3 sequence reads: CASSIAREVGQPQHF. The CDR3 DNA reads as TGTGCCAGCAGTATCGCCAGGGAGGTAGGGCAGCCCCAGCATTTT. The J gene is TRBJ1-5, the V gene TRBV5-6; tentatively, D is TRBD1 (5 bases). V was pared by 5 bases and J by 7 bases, with 19 bases between. The CDR3 is 15 residues long. Germline V lookup: CDR1 SGHDT, CDR2 YYEEEE.

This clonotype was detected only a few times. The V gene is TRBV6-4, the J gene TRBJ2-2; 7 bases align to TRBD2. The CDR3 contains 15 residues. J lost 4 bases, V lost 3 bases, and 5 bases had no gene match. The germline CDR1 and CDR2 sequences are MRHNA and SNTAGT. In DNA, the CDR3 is TGTGCCAGCAGTGAAGGGAGGGCGAGCACCGGGGAGCTGTTTTTT. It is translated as CASSEGRASTGELFF.

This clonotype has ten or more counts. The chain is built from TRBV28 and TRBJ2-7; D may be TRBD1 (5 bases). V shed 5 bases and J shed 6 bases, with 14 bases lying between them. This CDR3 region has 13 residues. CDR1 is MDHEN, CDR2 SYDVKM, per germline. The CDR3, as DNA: TGTGCCAGCAGTACGGCAACAGGTCGCGAGCAGTACTTC. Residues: CASSTATGREQYF.

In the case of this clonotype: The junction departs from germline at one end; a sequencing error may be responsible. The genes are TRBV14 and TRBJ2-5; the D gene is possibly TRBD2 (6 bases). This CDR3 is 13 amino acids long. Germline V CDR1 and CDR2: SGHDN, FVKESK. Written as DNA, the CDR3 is TGTGCCAGCAGCCAGAATAGCGGAGAGGCCCAGTACTTC. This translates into CASSQNSGEAQYF.

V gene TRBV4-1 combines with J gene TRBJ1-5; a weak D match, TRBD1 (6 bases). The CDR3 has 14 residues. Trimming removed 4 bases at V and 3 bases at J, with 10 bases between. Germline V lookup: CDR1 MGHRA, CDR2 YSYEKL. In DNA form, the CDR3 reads TGCGCCAGCAGCCTCGGGGGGCACAATCAGCCCCAGCATTTT. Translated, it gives CASSLGGHNQPQHF.

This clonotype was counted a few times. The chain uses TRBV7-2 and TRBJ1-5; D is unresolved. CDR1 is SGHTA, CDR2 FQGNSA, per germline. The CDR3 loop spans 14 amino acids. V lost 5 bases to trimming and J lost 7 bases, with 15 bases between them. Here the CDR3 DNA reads TGTGCCAGCAGCCCCCCACCAGTGGGCCAGCCCCAGCATTTT. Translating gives CASSPPPVGQPQHF. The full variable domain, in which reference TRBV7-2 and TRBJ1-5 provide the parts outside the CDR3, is GAGVSQSPSNKVTEKGKDVELRCDPISGHTALYWYRQSLGQGLEFLIYFQGNSAPDKSGLPSDRFSAERTGGSVSTLTIQRTQQEDSAVYLCASSPPPVGQPQHFGDGTRLSIL.

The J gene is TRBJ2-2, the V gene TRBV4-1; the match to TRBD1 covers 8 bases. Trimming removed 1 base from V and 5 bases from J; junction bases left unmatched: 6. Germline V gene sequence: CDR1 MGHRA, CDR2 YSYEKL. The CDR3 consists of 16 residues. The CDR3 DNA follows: TGCGCCAGCAGCCAAGGGACAGGGTTGTGGACCGGGGAGCTGTTTTTT. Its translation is CASSQGTGLWTGELFF.

The CDR3 coding sequence is TGCAGCGTGAAATCGGTCCTGGAGACCCAGTACTTC. Translated: CSVKSVLETQYF. The rearrangement joins TRBV29-1 to TRBJ2-5; D not certain. CDR1 and CDR2 from the germline V gene are SQVTM and ANQGSEA. The length of the CDR3 is 12 residues. The V gene lost 6 bases and the J gene lost 5 bases, with 13 bases spanning the gap.

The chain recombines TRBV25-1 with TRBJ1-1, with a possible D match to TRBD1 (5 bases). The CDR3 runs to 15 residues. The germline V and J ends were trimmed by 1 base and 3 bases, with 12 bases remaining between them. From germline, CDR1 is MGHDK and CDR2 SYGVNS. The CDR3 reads CASSESGGRYTEAFF. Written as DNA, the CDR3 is TGTGCCAGCAGTGAATCTGGGGGGAGGTACACTGAAGCTTTCTTT.

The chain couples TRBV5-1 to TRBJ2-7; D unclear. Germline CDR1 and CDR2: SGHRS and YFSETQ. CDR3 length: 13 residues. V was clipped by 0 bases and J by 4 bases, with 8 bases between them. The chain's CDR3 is CASSLADGYEQYF. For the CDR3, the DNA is TGCGCCAGCAGCTTGGCCGACGGTTACGAGCAGTACTTC.

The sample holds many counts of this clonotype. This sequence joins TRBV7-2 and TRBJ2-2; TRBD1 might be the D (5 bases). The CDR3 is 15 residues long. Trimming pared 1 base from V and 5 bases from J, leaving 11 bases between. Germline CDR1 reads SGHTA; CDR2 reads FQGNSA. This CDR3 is CASSLGPGRTGELFF. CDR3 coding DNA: TGTGCCAGCAGCTTAGGCCCAGGGCGGACCGGGGAGCTGTTTTTT.

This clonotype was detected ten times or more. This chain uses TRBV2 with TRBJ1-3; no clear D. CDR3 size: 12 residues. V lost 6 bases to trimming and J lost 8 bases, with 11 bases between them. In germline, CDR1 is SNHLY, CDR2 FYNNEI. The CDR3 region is CASSQEGYTIYF. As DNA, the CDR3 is TGTGCCAGCAGCCAGGAGGGTTACACCATATATTTT.

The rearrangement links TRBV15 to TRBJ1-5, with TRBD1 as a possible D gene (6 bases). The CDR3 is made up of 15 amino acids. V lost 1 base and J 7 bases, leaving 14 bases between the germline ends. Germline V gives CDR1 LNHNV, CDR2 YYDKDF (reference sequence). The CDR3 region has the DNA TGTGCCACCAGCAGAGCAACAGGGACGGGGCAGCCCCAGCATTTT. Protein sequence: CATSRATGTGQPQHF.

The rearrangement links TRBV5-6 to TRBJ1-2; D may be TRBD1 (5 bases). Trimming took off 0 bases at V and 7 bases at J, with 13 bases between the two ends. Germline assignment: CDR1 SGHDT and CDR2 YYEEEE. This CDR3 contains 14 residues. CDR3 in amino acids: CASSLVSRDSGYTF. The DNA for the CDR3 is TGTGCCAGCAGCTTGGTCTCCCGGGACTCTGGCTACACCTTC.